This TCR beta chain appears in the sequencing data of a study of control samples from healthy donors and cancer patients. The data were produced by immunoSEQ multiplex PCR, yet TCRdb's version contains in-frame clones alone and is incomplete. Among 25,000 to 35,000 clones listed, around 94% were seen once. The CDR3 is 15 residues long. The sequencing input was blood. This rearrangement joins TRBV21-1 to TRBJ2-1; the table names TRBD2, a call not compared with the DNA. TRBV21-1 is labeled a pseudogene. The receptor was derived from a man between 60 and 70 years old in good health. The CDR3 here is CASCMGAGVYNEQFF. In DNA, the CDR3 is TGTGCCAGCTGCATGGGAGCGGGGGTCTACAATGAGCAGTTCTTC.